This T cell receptor beta chain was identified in a study of lymphopenia after photon versus proton radiotherapy. The CDR3 length is 15 residues. V trimming: 4 bases; J trimming: 4 bases; junction bases outside the gene matches: 7. In germline, CDR1 is MNHNS, CDR2 SASEGT. TCRdb keeps only in-frame clones here, not all; method: immunoSEQ multiplex PCR. The sample has 35,000 to 40,000 clones; approximately 87% are singletons. V is TRBV6-1 and J is TRBJ1-2; TRBD1 matches at 9 bases. Here the sequenced sample was peripheral blood, taken from a patient treated with photon-based radiotherapy. The TCR sequence derives from a man between 45 and 60 years old with gastric cancer. The CDR3 region has the DNA TGTGCCAGCAGTGTAGGGACAGGGAGGAGCTATGGCTACACCTTC. Its protein product is CASSVGTGRSYGYTF.